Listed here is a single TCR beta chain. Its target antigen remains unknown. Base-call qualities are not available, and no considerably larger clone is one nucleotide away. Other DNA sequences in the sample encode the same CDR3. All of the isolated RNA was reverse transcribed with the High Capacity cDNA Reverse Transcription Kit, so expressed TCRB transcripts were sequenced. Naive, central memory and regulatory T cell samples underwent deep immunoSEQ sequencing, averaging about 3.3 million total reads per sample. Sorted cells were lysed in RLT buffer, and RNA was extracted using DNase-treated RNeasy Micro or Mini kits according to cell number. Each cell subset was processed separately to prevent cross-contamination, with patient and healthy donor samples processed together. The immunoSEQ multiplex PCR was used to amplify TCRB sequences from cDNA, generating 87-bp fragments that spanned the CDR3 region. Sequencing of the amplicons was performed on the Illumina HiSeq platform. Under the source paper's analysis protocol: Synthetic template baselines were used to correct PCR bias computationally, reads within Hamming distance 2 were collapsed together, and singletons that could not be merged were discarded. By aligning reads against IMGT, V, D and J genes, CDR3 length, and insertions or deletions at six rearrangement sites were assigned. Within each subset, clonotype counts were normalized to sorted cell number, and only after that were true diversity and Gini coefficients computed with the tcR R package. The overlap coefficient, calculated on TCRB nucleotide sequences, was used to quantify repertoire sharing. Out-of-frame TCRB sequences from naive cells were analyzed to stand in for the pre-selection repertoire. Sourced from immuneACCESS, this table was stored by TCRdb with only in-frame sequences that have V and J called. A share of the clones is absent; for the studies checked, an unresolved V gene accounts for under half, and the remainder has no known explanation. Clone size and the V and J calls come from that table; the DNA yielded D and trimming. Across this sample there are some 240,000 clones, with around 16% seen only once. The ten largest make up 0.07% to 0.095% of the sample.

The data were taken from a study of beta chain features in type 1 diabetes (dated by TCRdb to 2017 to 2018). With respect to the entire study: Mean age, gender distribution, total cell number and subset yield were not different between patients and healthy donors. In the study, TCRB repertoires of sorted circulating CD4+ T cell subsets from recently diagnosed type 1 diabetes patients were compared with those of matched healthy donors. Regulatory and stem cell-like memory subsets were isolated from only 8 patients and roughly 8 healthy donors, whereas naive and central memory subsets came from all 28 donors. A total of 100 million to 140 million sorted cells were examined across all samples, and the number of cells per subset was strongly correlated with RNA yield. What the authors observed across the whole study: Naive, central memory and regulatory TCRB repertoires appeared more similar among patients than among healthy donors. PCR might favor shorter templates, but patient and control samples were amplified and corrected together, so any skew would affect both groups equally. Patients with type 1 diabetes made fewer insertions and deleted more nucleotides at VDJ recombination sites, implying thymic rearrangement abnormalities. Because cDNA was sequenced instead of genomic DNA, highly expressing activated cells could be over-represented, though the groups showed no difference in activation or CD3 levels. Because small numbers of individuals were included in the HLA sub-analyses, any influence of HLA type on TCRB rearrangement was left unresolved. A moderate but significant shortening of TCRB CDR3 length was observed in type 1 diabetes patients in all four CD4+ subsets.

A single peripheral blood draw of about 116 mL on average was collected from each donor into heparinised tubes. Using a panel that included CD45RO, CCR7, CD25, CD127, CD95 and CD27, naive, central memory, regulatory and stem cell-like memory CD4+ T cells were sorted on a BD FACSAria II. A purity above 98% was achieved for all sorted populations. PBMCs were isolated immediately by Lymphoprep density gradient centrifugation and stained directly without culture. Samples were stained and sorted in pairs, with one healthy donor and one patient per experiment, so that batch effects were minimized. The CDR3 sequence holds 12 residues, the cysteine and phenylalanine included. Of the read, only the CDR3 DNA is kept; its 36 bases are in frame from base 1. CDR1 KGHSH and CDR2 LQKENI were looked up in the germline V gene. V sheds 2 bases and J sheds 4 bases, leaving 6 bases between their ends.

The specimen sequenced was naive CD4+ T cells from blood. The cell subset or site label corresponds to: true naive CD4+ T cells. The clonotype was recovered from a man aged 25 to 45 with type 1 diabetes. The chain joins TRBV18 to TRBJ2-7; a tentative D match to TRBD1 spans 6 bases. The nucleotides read TGTGCCAGCTCACCAGGACAGTACGAGCAGTACTTC. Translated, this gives CASSPGQYEQYF.